Listed below are T cell receptor beta chains from one sample, sequenced in a study of post-analysis software for immune sequencing data. One entry per CDR3 protein, called by TCRdb with MiXCR from the PCR reads. The table lists hundreds of thousands of distinct CDR3 sequences, roughly 30% of them singletons, with around 0.56% in the top ten. The sample consisted of blood. These receptors all come from a girl under 18 with multiple sclerosis. Both conserved end residues are part of each CDR3. A D gene is named only where the DNA matches it firmly. Some rows mark clone size as missing; the rest say once, few, many or name a class of expanded clone.

J: TRBJ2-7
D: TRBD2
V: TRBV12-3/TRBV12-4
size: NA
DNA: TGTGCCAGCAGTTTTAGCGGGAGGGCCAGGGACGAGCAGTACTTC
CDR3: CASSFSGRARDEQYF

J: TRBJ1-2
D: NA
V: TRBV15
size: NA
DNA: TGTGCCACACGAGGGATTGACTATGGCTACACCTTC
CDR3: CATRGIDYGYTF

J: TRBJ2-5
D: NA
V: TRBV4-3
size: NA
DNA: TGCGCCAGCAGCCAAGGGCAGGACCAAGAGACCCAGTACTTC
CDR3: CASSQGQDQETQYF

J: TRBJ2-1
D: TRBD2
V: TRBV9
size: few
DNA: TGTGCCAGCAGCCCTAATTTGCGGGAGCTGGGATACAATGAGCAGTTCTTC
CDR3: CASSPNLRELGYNEQFF

J: TRBJ1-2
D: NA
V: TRBV6-5
size: NA
DNA: TGTGCCAGCAGCCGCGGGGGGGTTAGCTATGGCTGCACCTTC
CDR3: CASSRGGVSYGCTF

J: TRBJ1-5
D: NA
V: TRBV2
size: NA
DNA: TGTGCCAGCACCGTTCGAGGATGGGGCAATCAGCCCCAGCATTTT
CDR3: CASTVRGWGNQPQHF

J: TRBJ1-1
D: NA
V: TRBV4-3
size: NA
DNA: TGCGCCAGCAGCCAAGATACAGACACTGAAGCTTTCTTT
CDR3: CASSQDTDTEAFF

J: TRBJ2-5
D: NA
V: TRBV10-2
size: many
DNA: TGCGCCAGCAGTGGGCCAGGATACCAAGAGACCCAGTACTTC
CDR3: CASSGPGYQETQYF

J: TRBJ2-7
D: NA
V: TRBV3-1
size: few
DNA: TGTGCCACCGAGGGGGGGGTTGGCTACGAGCAGTACTTC
CDR3: CATEGGVGYEQYF

J: TRBJ2-1
D: NA
V: TRBV27
size: NA
DNA: TGTGCCAGCAGTTCCCTCGTAATTCTGGAGACCCCTGAGGAGCAGTTCTTC
CDR3: CASSSLVILETPEEQFF

J: TRBJ2-1
D: NA
V: TRBV6-1
size: NA
DNA: TGTGCCAGCAGCCGAGCACATCACGGGACCTGCGCCTACAATGAGCAGTTCTTC
CDR3: CASSRAHHGTCAYNEQFF

J: TRBJ1-5
D: NA
V: TRBV20-1
size: NA
DNA: TGCAGTGCTAGGTTAGGTCCCCGTCAGCCCCAGCATTTT
CDR3: CSARLGPRQPQHF

J: TRBJ1-6
D: NA
V: TRBV2
size: NA
DNA: TGTACCAGCACCCTTAACCCCCCTCCTTCACCCCTCCACTTT
CDR3: CTSTLNPPPSPLHF

J: TRBJ1-5
D: NA
V: TRBV6-1
size: NA
DNA: TGTGCCAGCAGTGAAGGGGTATTTAAGCCCCAGCATTTT
CDR3: CASSEGVFKPQHF

J: TRBJ2-1
D: NA
V: TRBV29-1
size: once
DNA: TGCAGCGTTGCTTTTGGAGATAGGAGCTCCTACGAGCAGTTCTTC
CDR3: CSVAFGDRSSYEQFF

J: TRBJ2-5
D: NA
V: TRBV7-2
size: NA
DNA: TGTGCCAGCAGCTTACCCGGGACCGGAGAGACCCAGTACTTC
CDR3: CASSLPGTGETQYF

J: TRBJ2-1
D: NA
V: TRBV6-1
size: NA
DNA: TGTGCCAGCAGTGTTTCAGCTGAGCAGTTCTTC
CDR3: CASSVSAEQFF

J: TRBJ1-2
D: NA
V: TRBV5-1
size: NA
DNA: TGCGCCAGCAGCTTGGGAACAGACACATTCTATGGCTACACCTTC
CDR3: CASSLGTDTFYGYTF

J: TRBJ2-1
D: TRBD2
V: TRBV19
size: NA
DNA: TGTGCCAGTAGTATAGTCGGCGGGAGGACACACAATGAGCAGTTCTTC
CDR3: CASSIVGGRTHNEQFF

J: TRBJ2-1
D: TRBD2
V: TRBV7-2
size: NA
DNA: TGTGCCAGCAGCTTAGTTCAGGCTAGCGGGGGCCCTTACAATGAGCAGTTCTTC
CDR3: CASSLVQASGGPYNEQFF

J: TRBJ2-7
D: NA
V: TRBV20-1
size: few
DNA: TGCAGTGCAGGGACGCCTCGGGAGTACTTC
CDR3: CSAGTPREYF

J: TRBJ2-7
D: TRBD2
V: TRBV25-1
size: NA
DNA: TGTGACAGCGCAGATTTAGCGGGGGTTTCAGAGCAGTACTTC
CDR3: CDSADLAGVSEQYF

J: TRBJ2-5
D: NA
V: TRBV7-2
size: NA
DNA: TGTGCCAGCAGCTCTCAGTGGGGGAGGTCAGAGACCCAGTACTTC
CDR3: CASSSQWGRSETQYF

J: TRBJ2-7
D: NA
V: TRBV4-1
size: NA
DNA: TGCGCCAGCAGCCGCGGGCCAAATCCGGGTGAGCAGTACTTC
CDR3: CASSRGPNPGEQYF

J: TRBJ2-7
D: NA
V: TRBV7-9
size: NA
DNA: TGTGCCAGCAGCTCCCCCGTCGGGGTAGCCTACGAGCAGTACTTC
CDR3: CASSSPVGVAYEQYF

J: TRBJ1-6
D: NA
V: TRBV2
size: NA
DNA: TGTGCCAGCAGTGCTGATCATTCACCCCTCCACTTT
CDR3: CASSADHSPLHF

J: TRBJ2-1
D: NA
V: TRBV7-8
size: once
DNA: TGTGCCAGCAGTTTAACAATTAATTACAATGAGCAGTTCTTC
CDR3: CASSLTINYNEQFF

J: TRBJ1-4
D: TRBD1
V: TRBV7-9
size: few
DNA: TGTGCCAGCAGCCTAACAGGGGGAAATAATGAAAAACTGTTTTTT
CDR3: CASSLTGGNNEKLFF

J: TRBJ2-7
D: NA
V: TRBV28
size: NA
DNA: TGTGCCAGCACGTCTGGCGGCCTAACCTACGAGCAGTACTTC
CDR3: CASTSGGLTYEQYF

J: TRBJ2-1
D: NA
V: TRBV7-6
size: NA
DNA: TGTGCCAGCAGCTTCGGTACGGACCCCAGGGAGCAGTTCTTC
CDR3: CASSFGTDPREQFF

J: TRBJ2-5
D: NA
V: TRBV20-1
size: NA
DNA: TGCAGTGCTAGGGCGGGGCGAGAGACCCAGTACTTC
CDR3: CSARAGRETQYF

J: TRBJ1-5
D: NA
V: TRBV20-1
size: few
DNA: TGCAGTGCTAGAGTGGCTGCGGGCAATCAGCCCCAGCATTTT
CDR3: CSARVAAGNQPQHF

J: TRBJ2-3
D: NA
V: TRBV5-1
size: NA
DNA: TGCGCCAGCAGCTTAGTTATGGGCCAGGTTCGCACAGATACGCAGTATTTT
CDR3: CASSLVMGQVRTDTQYF

J: TRBJ2-1
D: NA
V: TRBV27
size: NA
DNA: TGTGCCAGCAGTTCTTCCGGGTCGAGCTCCTACAATGAGCAGTTCTTC
CDR3: CASSSSGSSSYNEQFF

J: TRBJ1-1
D: NA
V: TRBV29-1
size: NA
DNA: TGCAGCGTCCCGGGACTAGTGGCTTTCTTT
CDR3: CSVPGLVAFF

J: TRBJ2-1
D: TRBD1
V: TRBV5-1
size: few
DNA: TGCGCCAGCAGCTTGTCTGGGACAGGGCTCAATGAGCAGTTCTTC
CDR3: CASSLSGTGLNEQFF

J: TRBJ2-1
D: NA
V: TRBV24-1
size: NA
DNA: TGTGCCACCAGTGATCAACAGGAGCGGTCCTACAATGAGCAGTTCTTC
CDR3: CATSDQQERSYNEQFF

J: TRBJ1-2
D: NA
V: TRBV7-2
size: many
DNA: TGTGCCAGCAGCCCCTCGGACACGTATGGCTACACCTTC
CDR3: CASSPSDTYGYTF

J: TRBJ1-6
D: NA
V: TRBV7-2
size: many
DNA: TGTGCCAGCAGCTTAGGGCTGAGTGCCCTCCACTTT
CDR3: CASSLGLSALHF

J: TRBJ1-1
D: NA
V: TRBV10-3
size: few
DNA: TGTGCCATCAGGAAGGGACCGAACACTGAAGCTTTCTTT
CDR3: CAIRKGPNTEAFF

J: TRBJ1-1
D: NA
V: TRBV6-5
size: many
DNA: TGTGCCAGCAGTTACTTAGGAAACCCTGAAGCTTTCTTT
CDR3: CASSYLGNPEAFF

J: TRBJ2-7
D: TRBD2
V: TRBV28
size: few
DNA: TGTGCCAGCCGACCACTAGCGGAGGCCGACGAGCAGTACTTC
CDR3: CASRPLAEADEQYF

J: TRBJ1-5
D: NA
V: TRBV4-3
size: few
DNA: TGCGCCAGCAGCCAAATCGCAGGAGTGAATCAGCCCCAGCATTTT
CDR3: CASSQIAGVNQPQHF

J: TRBJ2-7
D: TRBD1
V: TRBV14
size: few
DNA: TGTGCCAGCAGCCAGCACAGGGGCTCCTACGAGCAGTACTTC
CDR3: CASSQHRGSYEQYF

J: TRBJ1-1
D: TRBD1
V: TRBV5-1
size: NA
DNA: TGCGCCAGCAGGACCGAGGGGGCCAACACTGAAGCTTTCTTT
CDR3: CASRTEGANTEAFF

J: TRBJ2-1
D: NA
V: TRBV4-3
size: NA
DNA: TGCGCCAGCAGCCAACTAAGCGGAGGGTTGCAGTTCTTC
CDR3: CASSQLSGGLQFF

J: TRBJ2-1
D: TRBD2
V: TRBV20-1
size: many
DNA: TGCAGTGCCAGTCTAGCGGGAGTCTACAATGAGCAGTTCTTC
CDR3: CSASLAGVYNEQFF

J: TRBJ1-1
D: TRBD1
V: TRBV29-1
size: NA
DNA: TGCAGCGACATTACAGGGGGCACTGAAGCTTTCTTT
CDR3: CSDITGGTEAFF

J: TRBJ1-1
D: NA
V: TRBV2
size: few
DNA: TGTGCCAGCAGAGACCCCGGGGGACACACTGAAGCTTTCTTT
CDR3: CASRDPGGHTEAFF

J: TRBJ2-7
D: NA
V: TRBV28
size: NA
DNA: TGTGCCACCGGGGGCTCCTACGAGCAGTACTTC
CDR3: CATGGSYEQYF

J: TRBJ2-1
D: TRBD2
V: TRBV20-1
size: many
DNA: TGCAGTGCTACGGGACTAGCGGACAATGAGCAGTTCTTC
CDR3: CSATGLADNEQFF

J: TRBJ2-7
D: NA
V: TRBV6-5
size: NA
DNA: TGTGCCGGCAGCGCCCCCGGGGGTCCCTACGAGCAGTACTTC
CDR3: CAGSAPGGPYEQYF

J: TRBJ2-7
D: NA
V: TRBV29-1
size: NA
DNA: TGCAGCGTTGAAGGGGGGACCTGGCCCTACGAGCAGTACTTC
CDR3: CSVEGGTWPYEQYF

J: TRBJ1-2
D: TRBD1
V: TRBV5-1
size: NA
DNA: TGCGCCAGCAGGCTTGACAGGGGCGTCTATGGCTACACCTTC
CDR3: CASRLDRGVYGYTF

J: TRBJ2-1
D: NA
V: TRBV3-1
size: many
DNA: TGCGCCAGCAGCCAAGGTGGGAGCTCCTACAATGAGCAGTTCTTC
CDR3: CASSQGGSSYNEQFF

J: TRBJ2-1
D: NA
V: TRBV7-9
size: NA
DNA: TGTGCCAGCGGGGCCTGGACCACCAATGAGCAGTTCTTC
CDR3: CASGAWTTNEQFF

J: TRBJ2-3
D: NA
V: TRBV6-5
size: few
DNA: TGTGCCAGCAGTTACTCAGCTAGTGGCACAGATACGCAGTATTTT
CDR3: CASSYSASGTDTQYF

J: TRBJ2-5
D: NA
V: TRBV5-1
size: few
DNA: TGCGCCAGCAGCCACCAAAGTCGAGGGGAAGAGACCCAGTACTTC
CDR3: CASSHQSRGEETQYF

J: TRBJ2-2
D: NA
V: TRBV29-1
size: NA
DNA: TGCAGCGTTGTGAGGGGGGAGAACACCGGGGAGCTGTTTTTT
CDR3: CSVVRGENTGELFF